The source of this TCR beta chain is a study of PD-1 blockade in classical Hodgkin lymphoma. About the study: Treatment was intravenous nivolumab, 3 mg/kg every 2 weeks, until progression.

About this clone: The antigen is undetermined.

CDR3 length: 14 amino acids. V dropped 4 bases and J dropped 1; count of bases not matched to a gene: 4. CDR1 and CDR2 from the germline V gene are LGHNT and FRNRAP. Assay: immunoSEQ multiplex PCR; the TCRdb copy retains only in-frame clones and omits some. Here the sample spans 45,000 to 55,000 clones, 81% being singletons. Broader study findings: As was reported, newly diagnosed patients showed lower baseline TCR diversity than healthy donors did. With CD4+ cells, TCR diversity rose significantly by C4D1, but not with CD8+ cells.

Autologous stem cell transplantation was followed by relapse in every patient, and brentuximab vedotin exposure varied. Sequencing was performed on peripheral blood mononuclear cells (PBMCs), taken at baseline. The chain couples TRBV12-5 to TRBJ2-7; TRBD1 aligns across 7 bases. This TCR was sampled from a human donor with classical Hodgkin lymphoma. The chain's CDR3 is CASGSTGLSYEQYF. The CDR3 nucleotides read TGTGCTAGTGGTTCGACAGGGCTTTCCTACGAGCAGTACTTC.